The clone carrying this TCR beta chain showed up just once. The sample comes from a study of blood T cell repertoires in COVID-19. The wider study: Sources were T cells, B-cell-depleted T cells, or PBMCs; the material itself was cDNA or gDNA.

As processed by the authors: Estimation of nucleated cell counts was performed using reference gene primer amplification. TCRdb's table, derived via immunoSEQ multiplex PCR, lists solely in-frame clones and lacks some. V and J calls and clone size are as listed in that table; D and trimming were resolved from the DNA. The data contain roughly 110,000 clones, over 60% of them singletons. What was sequenced was peripheral blood. The sequence was obtained from a man between 70 and 80 years old with acute or convalescent COVID-19.

The DNA for the CDR3 is TGTGCCAGCAGTTACTCGACGGGACAGTCCTATGGCTACACCTTC. This encodes CASSYSTGQSYGYTF. The gene calls are TRBV6-2 or TRBV6-3 and TRBJ1-2; 7 nucleotides line up with TRBD1. V shed 0 bases and J 4 bases; nucleotides not matched to a gene: 5. The CDR3 runs to 15 residues. Per germline, CDR1 MNHEY and CDR2 SVGEGT.